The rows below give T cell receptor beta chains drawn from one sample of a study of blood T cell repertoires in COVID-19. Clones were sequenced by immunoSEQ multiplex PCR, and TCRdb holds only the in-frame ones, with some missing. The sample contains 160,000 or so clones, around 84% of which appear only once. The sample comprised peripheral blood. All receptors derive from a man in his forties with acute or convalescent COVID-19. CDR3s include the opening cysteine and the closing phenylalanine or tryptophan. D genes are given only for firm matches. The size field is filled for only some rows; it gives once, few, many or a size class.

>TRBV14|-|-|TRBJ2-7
TGTGCCAGCAGCCAAGATATGTGGGGCTGGGGCGAGCAGTACTTC
CASSQDMWGWGEQYF
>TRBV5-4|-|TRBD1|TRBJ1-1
TGTGCCAGCAGCCCGAGGGGGCGCGGGGTGAACACTGAAGCTTTCTTT
CASSPRGRGVNTEAFF
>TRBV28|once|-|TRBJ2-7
TGTGCCAGCAGCTCCCTTGGACAGATTTCTTACGAGCAGTACTTC
CASSSLGQISYEQYF
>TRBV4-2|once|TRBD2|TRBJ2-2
TGTGCCAGCAGCCCAAACCAGGCGGGGACTAGCGAAGCCGGGGAGCTGTTTTTT
CASSPNQAGTSEAGELFF
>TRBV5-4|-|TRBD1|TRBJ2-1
TGTGCCAGCAGCTTCTCGACAGGGTCCTACAATGAGCAGTTCTTC
CASSFSTGSYNEQFF
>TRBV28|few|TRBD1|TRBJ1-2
TGTGCCAGCAGGTATGGACAGGCGTCTGTCGGCTACACCTTC
CASRYGQASVGYTF
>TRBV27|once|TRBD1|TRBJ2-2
TGTGCCAGCAGGCGGACAGGGGCCGGGGAGCTGTTTTTT
CASRRTGAGELFF
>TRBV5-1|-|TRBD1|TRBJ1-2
TGCGCCAGCAGCGGACCGGGACAGGGGGAGGATGGCTACACCTTC
CASSGPGQGEDGYTF
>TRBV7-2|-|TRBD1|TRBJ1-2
TGTGCCAGCACTTCCGGGACAGGGGGCTATGGCTACACCTTC
CASTSGTGGYGYTF
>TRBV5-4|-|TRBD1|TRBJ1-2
TGTGCCAGCAGCTCCCCGACAGGGCTTGTCAACTATGGCTACACCTTC
CASSSPTGLVNYGYTF
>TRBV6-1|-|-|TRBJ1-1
TGTGCCAGCAGTGAAGCCTCCACCATTCGGGGCACTGAAGCTTTCTTT
CASSEASTIRGTEAFF
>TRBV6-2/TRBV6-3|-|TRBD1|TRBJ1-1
TGTGCCAGCAGCCCTACAGACAGGGCCCCATCGATGAACACTGAAGCTTTCTTT
CASSPTDRAPSMNTEAFF
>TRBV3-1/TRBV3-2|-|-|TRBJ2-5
TGTGCCAGCAGCCAAGACATTTCCCAGACCCAGTACTTC
CASSQDISQTQYF
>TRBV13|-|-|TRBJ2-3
TGTGCCAGCAGCTCCGTCGGCACAGATACGCAGTATTTT
CASSSVGTDTQYF
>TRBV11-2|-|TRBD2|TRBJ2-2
TGTGCCAGCAAACTAGCGGGGGGGCCCAGCGGGGAGCTGTTTTTT
CASKLAGGPSGELFF
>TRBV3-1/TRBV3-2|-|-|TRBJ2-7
TGTGCCAGCAGCCAACGTACGGCAGGGGCATTCCACGAGCAGTACTTC
CASSQRTAGAFHEQYF
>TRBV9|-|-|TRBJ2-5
TGTGCCAGCAGCGTAGATGGGGCCCCAGAGACCCAGTACTTC
CASSVDGAPETQYF
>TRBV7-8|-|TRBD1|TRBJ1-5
TGTGCCAGCAGCACTACTCCAGGGGGGCGAAGTTCCCGACCCCAGCATTTT
CASSTTPGGRSSRPQHF
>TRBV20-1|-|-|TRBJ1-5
TGCAGTGCTAGTACAAGCAATCAGCCCCAGCATTTT
CSASTSNQPQHF
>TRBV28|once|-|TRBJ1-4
TGTGCCAGCAGTGGGTCAGCGGGGAGTGATGAAAAACTGTTTTTT
CASSGSAGSDEKLFF
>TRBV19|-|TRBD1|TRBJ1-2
TGTGCCAGTAGTAGGACAGGGTACGGCTACACCTTC
CASSRTGYGYTF
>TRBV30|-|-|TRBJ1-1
TGTGCCTGGAGTTTCTCCCCGAACACTGAAGCTTTCTTT
CAWSFSPNTEAFF
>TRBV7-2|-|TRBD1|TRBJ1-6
TGTGCCAGCAGCTTAGCCGGGACAGGGGTTTCACCCCTCCACTTT
CASSLAGTGVSPLHF
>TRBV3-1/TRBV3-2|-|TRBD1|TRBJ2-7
TGTGCCAGCAGCTTCACCGGGACAGGGGGCGGCGAGCAGTACTTC
CASSFTGTGGGEQYF